Below, 6 T cell receptor beta chains from the same sample are listed, as sequenced in a study of T-cell reconstitution after alpha-beta-depleted transplantation in children. Preparation of the TCRbeta library involved a method that used unique molecular identifiers. TCRdb passed the PCR reads through MiXCR, listing each CDR3 protein once. The sample comprises about 690,000 distinct CDR3 sequences, around a sixth of which are singletons, and approximately 1% rests with the top ten. The sequencing used PBMCs from the stem cell graft donor, collected from the stem cell graft. The source of these receptors is a human donor who donated a stem cell graft to a child with acute myeloid leukemia.

The table lists this clonotype with a few counts. J is TRBJ2-3 and V is TRBV20-1; 7 bases are a match to TRBD2. CDR1 and CDR2 from the germline V gene are DFQATT and SNEGSKA (reference sequence). The V segment lost 3 bases and the J segment 2 bases; nucleotides outside the gene matches: 5. The CDR3 loop spans 14 amino acids. The CDR3 region has the DNA TGCAGTGCTAGTGGCGGGGGAGACACAGATACGCAGTATTTT. It yields the protein CSASGGGDTDTQYF.

This clonotype was seen ten or more times. This sequence joins TRBV4-3 and TRBJ1-2; D might be TRBD1 (5 bases). The CDR3 contains 15 residues. V was shortened by 5 bases and J by 8 bases, with 21 bases between the two germline ends. CDR1 LGHNA and CDR2 YSLEER come from the germline V gene. For the CDR3, the DNA is TGCGCCAGCAGCGCGGGACGGTCCTGGATAGAGGGCTACACCTTC. Translated: CASSAGRSWIEGYTF.

This clonotype turned up a few times. The chain is built from TRBV27 and TRBJ1-2, with a weak D call TRBD1 (6 bases). The CDR3 contains 15 residues. Germline V CDR1 and CDR2: MNHEY, SMNVEV (reference sequence). V lost 5 bases and J 0 bases, leaving 13 bases between the germline ends. In DNA form, the CDR3 reads TGTGCCAGCAGTGCCGGGACAACTCCTAACTATGGCTACACCTTC. Translating gives CASSAGTTPNYGYTF.

The chain has TRBV29-1 and TRBJ1-1; D is unclear. There are 14 residues in the CDR3. Germline lookup yields CDR1 SQVTM and CDR2 ANQGSEA. V lost 3 bases and J lost 4, with 15 bases in between. This CDR3 reads CSVERQERATEAFF. The CDR3 DNA reads as TGCAGCGTTGAGCGCCAGGAAAGGGCCACTGAAGCTTTCTTT.

This clonotype was detected a few times. The V and J genes are TRBV20-1 and TRBJ2-7, with 10 bases identical to TRBD2. This CDR3 region has 14 residues. Germline V gene data show CDR1 as DFQATT and CDR2 as SNEGSKA (reference sequence). J gave up 0 bases and V 5 bases, and 4 bases lay outside the gene matches. CDR3 in DNA: TGCAGTGCTTCCAGCGGGGGGGCCTCCTACGAGCAGTACTTC. Protein sequence: CSASSGGASYEQYF.

In its sample, this clonotype was seen many times. The rearrangement links TRBV20-1 to TRBJ1-1; possible D gene TRBD1, 5 bases. The germline V gene encodes CDR1 DFQATT and CDR2 SNEGSKA (reference sequence). This CDR3 is built from 13 residues. V was trimmed by 6 bases and J by 1 base, leaving 12 bases between them. Here the CDR3 reads CSANRQRNTEAFF. The CDR3 DNA reads TGCAGTGCCAACCGACAGAGGAACACTGAAGCTTTCTTT.